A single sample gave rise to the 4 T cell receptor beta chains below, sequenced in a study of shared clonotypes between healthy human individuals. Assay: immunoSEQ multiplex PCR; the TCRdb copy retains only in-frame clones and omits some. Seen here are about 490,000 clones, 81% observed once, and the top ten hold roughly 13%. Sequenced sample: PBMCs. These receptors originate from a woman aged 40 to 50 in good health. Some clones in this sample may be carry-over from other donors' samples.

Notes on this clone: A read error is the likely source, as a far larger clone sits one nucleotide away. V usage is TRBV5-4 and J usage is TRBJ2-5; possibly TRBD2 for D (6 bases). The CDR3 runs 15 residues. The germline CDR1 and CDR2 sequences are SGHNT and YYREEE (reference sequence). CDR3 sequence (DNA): TGTGCCAGCGGCTTGGAAGGAGGGCAGGCGGAGACCCAGTACTTC. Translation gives CASGLEGGQAETQYF.

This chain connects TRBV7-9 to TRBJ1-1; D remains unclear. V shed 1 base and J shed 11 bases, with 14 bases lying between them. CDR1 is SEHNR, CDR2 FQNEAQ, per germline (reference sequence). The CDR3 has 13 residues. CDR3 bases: TGTGCCAGCAGCTTAGAACCAGGCGTTGGGGCTTTCTTT. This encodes CASSLEPGVGAFF.

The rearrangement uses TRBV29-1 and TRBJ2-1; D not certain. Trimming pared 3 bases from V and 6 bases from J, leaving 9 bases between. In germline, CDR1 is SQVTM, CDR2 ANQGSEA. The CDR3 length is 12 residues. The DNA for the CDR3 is TGCAGCGTTGATTTCGACCCCAATGAGCAGTTCTTC. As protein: CSVDFDPNEQFF.

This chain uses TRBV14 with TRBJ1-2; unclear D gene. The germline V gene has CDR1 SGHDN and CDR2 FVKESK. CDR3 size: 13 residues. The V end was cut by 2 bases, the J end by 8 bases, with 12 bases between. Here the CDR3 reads CASSQITEGGYTF. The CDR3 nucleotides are TGTGCCAGCAGCCAAATTACGGAAGGAGGCTACACCTTC.